These T cell receptor beta chains were read from a single sample in a study of T cell responses to AZD1222 COVID-19 vaccine. The table came from immunoSEQ multiplex PCR; TCRdb's copy has only in-frame clones and leaves some out. The sample carries 95,000 to 130,000 clones, about 91% recorded once. Sequencing used peripheral blood, obtained on day 0 of AZD1222 vaccination. The source of these receptors is an adult in good health. CDR3s include the opening cysteine and the closing phenylalanine or tryptophan. Each record gives: CDR3 protein, CDR3 DNA, clone size, D gene, V gene, J gene. A D gene is named only where the DNA matches it firmly. Part of the rows lack a size; the others show once, few, many or a class for expanded clones.

CASSPFTDTQYF	TGCGCCAGCAGCCCATTCACAGATACGCAGTATTTT	.	.	TRBV5-1	TRBJ2-3
CASRFNYGYTF	TGTGCCAGTAGGTTTAACTATGGCTACACCTTC	.	.	TRBV19	TRBJ1-2
CASSKGGGSYGYTF	TGTGCCAGCAGCAAAGGGGGGGGGAGCTATGGCTACACCTTC	.	.	TRBV21-1	TRBJ1-2
CATSGRDSLGYGYTF	TGTGCCACCAGCGGAAGGGACAGCCTTGGGTATGGCTACACCTTC	.	TRBD1	TRBV15	TRBJ1-2
CASSTRDRATNQPQHF	TGTGCCAGCAGCACACGGGACAGGGCTACCAATCAGCCCCAGCATTTT	.	TRBD1	TRBV7-8	TRBJ1-5
CASSILRGQGSPEAFF	TGTGCCAGTAGTATACTCCGGGGACAGGGAAGCCCCGAAGCTTTCTTT	.	TRBD1	TRBV19	TRBJ1-1
CASSGSTGLTDTQYF	TGTGCCAGCAGCGGATCGACAGGGCTCACAGATACGCAGTATTTT	few	TRBD1	TRBV11-2	TRBJ2-3
CASQRRTSPGYTF	TGTGCCAGCCAAAGGAGGACAAGTCCTGGCTACACCTTC	.	.	TRBV2	TRBJ1-2
CASSVDSSGNTIYF	TGTGCCAGCAGCGTAGACAGCTCTGGAAACACCATATATTTT	once	.	TRBV9	TRBJ1-3
CASSSQGIGYGYTF	TGTGCCAGCAGCAGTCAGGGTATTGGCTATGGCTACACCTTC	.	.	TRBV7-2	TRBJ1-2
CASSHTDTQYF	TGTGCCAGCAGCCACACAGATACGCAGTATTTT	.	.	TRBV3-1/TRBV3-2	TRBJ2-3
CASSLYRYSYEQYF	TGTGCCAGCAGTTTATACCGATACTCCTACGAGCAGTACTTC	.	.	TRBV27	TRBJ2-7
CASRGPGSNQPQHF	TGTGCCAGCAGAGGCCCAGGTAGCAATCAGCCCCAGCATTTT	.	.	TRBV6-5	TRBJ1-5
CASSDSMNQPQHF	TGTGCCAGCTCGGACAGCATGAATCAGCCCCAGCATTTT	.	.	TRBV18	TRBJ1-5
CASSLTRLAGVNTGELFF	TGTGCCAGCAGCTTAACCCGCCTAGCGGGAGTCAACACCGGGGAGCTGTTTTTT	.	TRBD2	TRBV7-3	TRBJ2-2
CASSPLGTFSGDTQYF	TGTGCCAGCAGCCCCCTTGGGACTTTCTCAGGGGATACGCAGTATTTT	.	.	TRBV7-9	TRBJ2-3
CASSRGNYGYTF	TGTGCCAGTTCCCGGGGCAACTATGGCTACACCTTC	.	.	TRBV3-1/TRBV3-2	TRBJ1-2
CASRPPGGGNQPQHF	TGTGCCAGCAGGCCTCCAGGGGGGGGCAATCAGCCCCAGCATTTT	.	TRBD1	TRBV6-5	TRBJ1-5
CASSSPGRPYEQYF	TGTGCCAGCAGTTCCCCGGGACGTCCCTACGAGCAGTACTTC	.	.	TRBV28	TRBJ2-7
CASSATGTTTDTQYF	TGTGCCAGCAGCGCCACCGGGACAACTACAGATACGCAGTATTTT	once	.	TRBV9	TRBJ2-3
CASSAPSTVGGELFF	TGTGCCAGCTCAGCCCCCTCGACGGTAGGCGGGGAGCTGTTTTTT	once	.	TRBV18	TRBJ2-2
CASSLSQGNQPQHF	TGTGCCAGCAGTTTGAGTCAGGGGAATCAGCCCCAGCATTTT	once	.	TRBV28	TRBJ1-5
CASSRLELSNTQYF	TGCGCCAGCAGCCGGTTGGAGTTGTCGAATACGCAGTATTTT	.	.	TRBV5-1	TRBJ2-3
CASSAQTAGNTEAFF	TGTGCCAGCAGCGCCCAAACGGCAGGGAACACTGAAGCTTTCTTT	.	.	TRBV9	TRBJ1-1
CASSEGAQETQYF	TGTGCCAGCAGTGAGGGGGCCCAAGAGACCCAGTACTTC	.	.	TRBV25-1	TRBJ2-5
CATSPQGYGPQHF	TGTGCCACCTCTCCCCAGGGATACGGGCCCCAGCATTTT	.	.	TRBV19	TRBJ1-5
CASRLDSLDGYTF	TGTGCCAGTAGACTGGACAGTTTGGATGGCTACACCTTC	.	.	TRBV19	TRBJ1-2
CASSVSGDSGNTIYF	TGTGCCAGCAGCGTTTCCGGGGACTCTGGAAACACCATATATTTT	.	.	TRBV9	TRBJ1-3
CAWTPDSAIVTGELFF	TGTGCCTGGACCCCCGACAGTGCAATAGTGACCGGGGAGCTGTTTTTT	.	.	TRBV30	TRBJ2-2
CASSSGGGPLHF	TGTGCCAGCAGTTCGGGTGGCGGACCCCTCCACTTT	.	.	TRBV12-3/TRBV12-4	TRBJ1-6
CASSSIRTGVNSPLHF	TGTGCCAGCAGCTCAATCAGGACAGGGGTTAATTCACCCCTCCACTTT	.	TRBD1	TRBV7-9	TRBJ1-6
CASSQGQPHYGYTF	TGTGCCAGCAGCCAGGGACAGCCGCACTATGGCTACACCTTC	.	TRBD1	TRBV5-4	TRBJ1-2
CASSLGQAPYEQYF	TGTGCCAGCAGCTTGGGACAGGCTCCCTACGAGCAGTACTTC	.	TRBD1	TRBV7-9	TRBJ2-7
CSVFSGTGDEKLFF	TGCAGCGTATTTTCCGGGACAGGGGATGAAAAACTGTTTTTT	.	TRBD1	TRBV29-1	TRBJ1-4
CASKETGASNTEAFF	TGTGCCAGTAAGGAGACAGGGGCCTCGAACACTGAAGCTTTCTTT	.	TRBD1	TRBV19	TRBJ1-1
CASSFLETQYF	TGTGCCAGCAGCTTCCTAGAGACCCAGTACTTC	.	.	TRBV6-5	TRBJ2-5